This TCR beta chain is from a study of blood T cell repertoires in COVID-19. TCRdb's copy holds only in-frame clones and misses some; the assay was immunoSEQ multiplex PCR. The repertoire holds some 99,000 clones, with 70% to 90% as singletons. Sequencing was carried out using peripheral blood. The clonotype comes from a man between 65 and 79 years old with acute or convalescent COVID-19.

CDR3 protein: CASSIGRDTQYF. For the CDR3, the DNA is TGTGCCAGTAGTATAGGGAGAGATACGCAGTATTTT. The V and J genes are TRBV19 and TRBJ2-3; no definite D call. CDR1 and CDR2 (germline): LNHDA, SQIVND (reference sequence). The V and J ends lost 1 base and 5 bases respectively, with 4 bases between them. CDR3 length: 12 amino acids.